These T cell receptor beta chains were read from a single sample in a study of T cell changes during pregnancy in multiple sclerosis. Clones were read by immunoSEQ multiplex PCR, and TCRdb kept only the in-frame ones, dropping some. The repertoire includes roughly 70,000 clones, approximately 94% of them detected once, and about 1.2% sits in the top ten. Sample: peripheral blood, taken in the third trimester of pregnancy. These receptors all stem from a female donor with multiple sclerosis, enrolled in a pregnancy study. CDR3s include the opening cysteine and the closing phenylalanine or tryptophan. A D gene is named only where the DNA matches it firmly. Where a row states a size, it is once, few, many or the class of an expanded clone; other rows omit it.

abundance	v_gene	d_gene	j_gene	CDR3aa	CDR3nt
NA	TRBV5-4	TRBD2	TRBJ2-1	CASSSGTSGRGEQFF	TGTGCCAGCAGCTCCGGGACTAGCGGTAGGGGTGAGCAGTTCTTC
NA	TRBV5-4	NA	TRBJ2-5	CASSRGGQETQYF	TGTGCCAGCAGCCGAGGGGGCCAAGAGACCCAGTACTTC
NA	TRBV10-2	TRBD2	TRBJ2-3	CASSESSASGSFDTQYF	TGCGCCAGCAGTGAGTCGAGTGCTAGCGGGAGTTTTGATACGCAGTATTTT
NA	TRBV6-1	NA	TRBJ2-2	CASSESYRVLAGELFF	TGTGCCAGCAGTGAATCGTACCGGGTCCTCGCCGGGGAGCTGTTTTTT
NA	TRBV19	TRBD2	TRBJ2-3	CASINSGRAGDTQYF	TGTGCCAGTATAAATAGCGGGAGGGCCGGAGATACGCAGTATTTT
NA	TRBV29-1	TRBD1	TRBJ1-1	CSVEETGYTEAFF	TGCAGCGTTGAGGAGACAGGGTATACTGAAGCTTTCTTT
NA	TRBV27	TRBD1	TRBJ1-2	CASSLSAGGDYGYTF	TGTGCCAGCAGTTTATCGGCAGGGGGTGACTATGGCTACACCTTC
NA	TRBV7-9	TRBD2	TRBJ2-7	CASSLTSDSYEQYF	TGTGCCAGCAGCTTGACTAGCGATTCCTACGAGCAGTACTTC
NA	TRBV7-2	NA	TRBJ1-1	CASSLSQNTEAFF	TGTGCCAGCAGCTTGAGTCAGAACACTGAAGCTTTCTTT
once	TRBV7-9	TRBD1	TRBJ2-1	CASSLFGQAYGEQFF	TGTGCCAGCAGCCTTTTCGGACAGGCATACGGTGAGCAGTTCTTC
NA	TRBV6-6	TRBD2	TRBJ2-1	CASRTGTSAYNEQFF	TGTGCCAGCAGAACCGGGACTAGCGCTTACAATGAGCAGTTCTTC
NA	TRBV27	TRBD1	TRBJ1-1	CASSLVGTGNTEAFF	TGTGCCAGCAGTTTAGTCGGGACAGGGAACACTGAAGCTTTCTTT
NA	TRBV4-2	TRBD2	TRBJ2-3	CASSQDPSGSPDTQYF	TGTGCCAGCAGCCAAGATCCTAGCGGGAGTCCAGATACGCAGTATTTT
NA	TRBV20-1	NA	TRBJ2-1	CSALQFNEQFF	TGCAGTGCTTTACAGTTCAATGAGCAGTTCTTC
once	TRBV4-3	NA	TRBJ2-5	CASSQVTGQETQYF	TGCGCCAGCAGCCAAGTGACAGGACAAGAGACCCAGTACTTC
few	TRBV7-6	NA	TRBJ1-3	CASSLDYSSGNTIYF	TGTGCCAGCAGCTTAGATTACAGTTCTGGAAACACCATATATTTT
NA	TRBV29-1	NA	TRBJ1-2	CSVGDDYGYTF	TGCAGCGTAGGGGATGACTATGGCTACACCTTC
NA	TRBV7-2	TRBD2	TRBJ2-5	CASSLDPGGETQYF	TGTGCCAGCAGCTTAGATCCGGGAGGGGAGACCCAGTACTTC
NA	TRBV18	TRBD1	TRBJ1-1	CASSAIGDSPLGAFF	TGTGCCAGCTCAGCGATCGGGGACAGCCCCCTGGGAGCTTTCTTT
NA	TRBV10-3	TRBD2	TRBJ2-7	CATGLAEKYEQYF	TGTGCCACAGGACTAGCGGAGAAGTACGAGCAGTACTTC
NA	TRBV27	TRBD1	TRBJ2-6	CASRTGQGLAGANVLTF	TGTGCCAGCAGGACGGGACAGGGTCTCGCTGGGGCCAACGTCCTGACTTTC
NA	TRBV13	NA	TRBJ2-7	CASSLEGGSYEQYF	TGTGCCAGCAGCTTAGAAGGGGGCTCCTACGAGCAGTACTTC
NA	TRBV28	TRBD1	TRBJ2-3	CASSLTRDSLAHTQYF	TGTGCCAGCAGTCTAACTAGGGACAGCCTAGCCCATACGCAGTATTTT
NA	TRBV6-5	TRBD1	TRBJ1-1	CASSYGQGNTEAFF	TGTGCCAGCAGTTACGGACAGGGGAACACTGAAGCTTTCTTT
NA	TRBV19	NA	TRBJ1-5	CASSGGSNSNQPQHF	TGTGCCAGTAGTGGGGGCTCAAATAGCAATCAGCCCCAGCATTTT
once	TRBV7-2	TRBD1	TRBJ2-3	CASSRDRGTDTQYF	TGTGCCAGCAGCCGGGACAGGGGCACAGATACGCAGTATTTT
NA	TRBV18	TRBD1	TRBJ2-5	CASSPPTGAQETQYF	TGTGCCAGCTCACCACCGACAGGGGCGCAAGAGACCCAGTACTTC
NA	TRBV6-1	NA	TRBJ2-2	CASSELWVGENTGELFF	TGTGCCAGCAGTGAATTATGGGTCGGGGAGAACACCGGGGAGCTGTTTTTT
NA	TRBV5-6	TRBD1	TRBJ1-1	CASSFGTANTEAFF	TGTGCCAGCAGCTTTGGGACAGCTAACACTGAAGCTTTCTTT
NA	TRBV7-3	NA	TRBJ2-1	CASSLTRLTYNEQFF	TGTGCCAGCAGCTTAACCAGGTTAACCTACAATGAGCAGTTCTTC
NA	TRBV5-1	NA	TRBJ1-1	CASSFQGSMNTEAFF	TGCGCCAGCAGCTTCCAGGGCAGCATGAACACTGAAGCTTTCTTT
NA	TRBV27	NA	TRBJ1-5	CASSFSRGSNQPQHF	TGTGCCAGCAGTTTTAGTCGGGGGAGCAATCAGCCCCAGCATTTT
NA	TRBV27	NA	TRBJ2-2	CASSLSYLANTGELFF	TGTGCCAGCAGTTTATCGTACCTAGCTAACACCGGGGAGCTGTTTTTT
NA	TRBV7-8	NA	TRBJ2-6	CAIRGGQGRGGRAFGANVLTF	TGTGCCATCCGGGGCGGACAGGGCCGTGGCGGGAGGGCCTTCGGGGCCAACGTCCTGACTTTC
NA	TRBV5-4	TRBD2	TRBJ2-3	CASSLGAGTTDTQYF	TGTGCCAGCAGCTTGGGAGCGGGAACCACAGATACGCAGTATTTT
NA	TRBV27	TRBD2	TRBJ2-3	CASSLEGGGGAQYF	TGTGCCAGCAGTTTAGAGGGCGGGGGAGGTGCGCAGTATTTT
NA	TRBV7-6	NA	TRBJ2-1	CASSLGALAPGIQFF	TGTGCCAGCAGCTTAGGGGCCTTGGCGCCTGGTATCCAGTTCTTC
NA	TRBV11-2	TRBD2	TRBJ2-1	CASSLDLSGSYNEQFF	TGTGCCAGCAGCTTAGATCTTAGCGGGAGCTACAATGAGCAGTTCTTC
NA	TRBV4-1	TRBD2	TRBJ2-1	CASSQEKRGLRTRYNEQFF	TGCGCCAGCAGCCAAGAAAAGAGGGGACTAAGGACACGATACAATGAGCAGTTCTTC
NA	TRBV5-8	NA	TRBJ2-7	CASSLAAVAFASYEQYF	TGTGCCAGCAGCTTGGCGGCGGTGGCGTTCGCCTCCTACGAGCAGTACTTC
NA	TRBV7-2	TRBD2	TRBJ2-3	CASSLSGRTDTQYF	TGTGCCAGCAGCTTAAGCGGGAGGACAGATACGCAGTATTTT
NA	TRBV4-1	TRBD2	TRBJ2-7	CASSQDLAGVGHEQYF	TGCGCCAGCAGCCAGGACTTAGCGGGAGTCGGCCACGAGCAGTACTTC
NA	TRBV30	NA	TRBJ1-4	CAWARDSYNEKLFF	TGTGCCTGGGCCAGGGACTCCTATAATGAAAAACTGTTTTTT
NA	TRBV7-9	TRBD1	TRBJ2-3	CASTTRGQGYTSTDTQYF	TGTGCCAGCACAACCAGGGGACAGGGGTATACTAGCACAGATACGCAGTATTTT
once	TRBV6-6	TRBD1	TRBJ1-2	CASSRDRATSGYGYTF	TGTGCCAGCAGTCGGGACAGGGCGACTTCGGGCTATGGCTACACCTTC
NA	TRBV2	NA	TRBJ1-4	CASSSNSPSGEKLFF	TGTGCCAGCAGTTCGAATTCCCCCAGTGGCGAAAAACTGTTTTTT
NA	TRBV18	NA	TRBJ1-1	CASSPRVDTEAFF	TGTGCCAGCTCACCCAGGGTTGACACTGAAGCTTTCTTT
NA	TRBV19	TRBD2	TRBJ2-1	CASSIRREGLVTNEQFF	TGTGCCAGTAGTATTAGACGGGAGGGCCTTGTCACGAATGAGCAGTTCTTC
NA	TRBV5-4	NA	TRBJ2-3	CASSSPLSGSTDTQYF	TGTGCCAGCAGCTCCCCCCTCAGCGGGAGCACAGATACGCAGTATTTT
NA	TRBV5-1	TRBD2	TRBJ2-3	CASSLTSGSWSDTQYF	TGCGCCAGCAGCTTGACTAGCGGGAGTTGGTCAGATACGCAGTATTTT